Included here is one TCR beta chain sequence, with context. All enrollees were roughly 18 to 95 years old and from 25 or so US areas. This specimen comes from a study of blood T cell repertoires in COVID-19. In the authors' methods: Amplifying reference gene primers gave estimates of nucleated cell counts. Clones were read by immunoSEQ multiplex PCR, and TCRdb kept only the in-frame ones, dropping some. That table supplies the V and J calls and clone size; D and trimming were determined from the DNA. The sample holds 200,000 to 250,000 clones; around 90% are singletons and the top ten take roughly 14%. Germline values: CDR1 LNHNV, CDR2 YYDKDF (reference sequence). The CDR3 loop spans 17 amino acids. V lost 3 bases and J lost 6, with 21 bases in between.

This receptor was identified in a woman in her forties or fifties with acute COVID-19. Sequencing was carried out using PBMCs or T cells enriched from blood (not recorded which). This chain uses TRBV15 with TRBJ1-5; TRBD1 is a possible D gene (6 bases). The CDR3 loop reads CATSREGDQGRVQPQHF. The DNA for the CDR3 is TGTGCCACCAGCAGGGAGGGGGACCAGGGGAGGGTTCAGCCCCAGCATTTT.